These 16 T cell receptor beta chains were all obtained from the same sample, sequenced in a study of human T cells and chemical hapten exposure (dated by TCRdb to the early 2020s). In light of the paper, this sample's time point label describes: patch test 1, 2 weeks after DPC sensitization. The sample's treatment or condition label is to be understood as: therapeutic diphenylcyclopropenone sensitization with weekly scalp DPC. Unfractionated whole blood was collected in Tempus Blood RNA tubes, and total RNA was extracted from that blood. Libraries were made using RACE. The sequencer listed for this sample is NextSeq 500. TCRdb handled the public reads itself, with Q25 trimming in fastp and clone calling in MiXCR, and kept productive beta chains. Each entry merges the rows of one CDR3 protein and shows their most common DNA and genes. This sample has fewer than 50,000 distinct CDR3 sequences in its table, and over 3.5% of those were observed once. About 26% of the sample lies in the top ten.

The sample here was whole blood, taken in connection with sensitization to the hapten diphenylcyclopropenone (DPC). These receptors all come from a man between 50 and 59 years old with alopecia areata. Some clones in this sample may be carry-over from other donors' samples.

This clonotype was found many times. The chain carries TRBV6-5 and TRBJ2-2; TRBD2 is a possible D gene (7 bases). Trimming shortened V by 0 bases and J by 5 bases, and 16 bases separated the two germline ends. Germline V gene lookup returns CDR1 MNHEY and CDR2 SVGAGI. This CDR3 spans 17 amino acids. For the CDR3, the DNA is TGTGCCAGCAGTTACTCCGGTGGGGGGGCAGGTACCGGGGAGCTGTTTTTT. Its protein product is CASSYSGGGAGTGELFF.

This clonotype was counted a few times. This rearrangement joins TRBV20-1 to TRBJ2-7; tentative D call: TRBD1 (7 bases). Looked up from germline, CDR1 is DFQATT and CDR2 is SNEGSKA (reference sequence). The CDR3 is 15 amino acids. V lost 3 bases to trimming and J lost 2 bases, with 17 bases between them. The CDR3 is CSASTQQGGTYEQYF. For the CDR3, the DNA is TGCAGTGCTAGTACCCAGCAGGGGGGAACCTACGAGCAGTACTTC.

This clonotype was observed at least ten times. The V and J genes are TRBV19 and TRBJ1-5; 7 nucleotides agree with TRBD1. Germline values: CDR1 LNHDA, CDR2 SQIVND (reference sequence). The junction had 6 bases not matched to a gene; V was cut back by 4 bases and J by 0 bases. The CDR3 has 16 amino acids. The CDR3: CASSNRQGNSNQPQHF. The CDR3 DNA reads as TGTGCCAGTAGTAACCGACAGGGCAATAGCAATCAGCCCCAGCATTTT.

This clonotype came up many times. The CDR3 DNA reads TGCGCCAGCAGTCGAGCGAGGGGCGGAGGTGAAAAACTGTTTTTT. Amino acids: CASSRARGGGEKLFF. V usage is TRBV10-2 and J usage is TRBJ1-4; D may be TRBD1 (5 bases). The CDR3 has 15 amino acids. Trimming removed 5 bases from V and 7 bases from J, with 17 bases in between. CDR1 is WSHSY and CDR2 is SAAADI in the germline V gene.

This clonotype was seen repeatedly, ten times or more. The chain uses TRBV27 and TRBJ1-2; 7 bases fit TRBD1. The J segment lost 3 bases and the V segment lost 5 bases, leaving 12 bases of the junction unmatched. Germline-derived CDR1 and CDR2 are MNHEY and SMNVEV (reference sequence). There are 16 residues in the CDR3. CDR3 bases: TGTGCCAGCAGTCCCTCATCAGGGGGTTATTACTATGGCTACACCTTC. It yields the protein CASSPSSGGYYYGYTF.

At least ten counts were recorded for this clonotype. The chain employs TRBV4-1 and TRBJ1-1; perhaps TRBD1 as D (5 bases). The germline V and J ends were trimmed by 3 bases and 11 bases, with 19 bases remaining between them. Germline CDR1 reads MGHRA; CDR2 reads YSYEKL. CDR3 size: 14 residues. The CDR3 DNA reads TGCGCCAGCAGCCACGAGGGAACAGGAGGAAGGGCTTTCTTT. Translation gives CASSHEGTGGRAFF.

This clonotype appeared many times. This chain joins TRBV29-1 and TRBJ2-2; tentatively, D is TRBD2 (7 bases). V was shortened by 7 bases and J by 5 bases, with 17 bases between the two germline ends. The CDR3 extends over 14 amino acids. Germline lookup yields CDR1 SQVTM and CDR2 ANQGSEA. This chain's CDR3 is CSAKGGSRTGELFF. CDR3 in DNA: TGCAGCGCGAAGGGGGGGAGTAGGACCGGGGAGCTGTTTTTT.

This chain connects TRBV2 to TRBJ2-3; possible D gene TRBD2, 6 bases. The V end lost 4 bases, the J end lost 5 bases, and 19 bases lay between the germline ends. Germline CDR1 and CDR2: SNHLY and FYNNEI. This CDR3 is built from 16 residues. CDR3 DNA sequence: TGTGCCAGCAGTGGTTCCTTGTGGACTAACGTAGATACGCAGTATTTT. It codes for CASSGSLWTNVDTQYF.

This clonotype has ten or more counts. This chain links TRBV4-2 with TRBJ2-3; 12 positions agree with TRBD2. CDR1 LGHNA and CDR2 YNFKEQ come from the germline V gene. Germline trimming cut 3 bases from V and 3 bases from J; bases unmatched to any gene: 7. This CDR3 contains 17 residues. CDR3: CASSQDQTSGRTDTQYF. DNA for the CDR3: TGTGCCAGCAGCCAGGACCAGACTAGCGGGAGAACAGATACGCAGTATTTT.

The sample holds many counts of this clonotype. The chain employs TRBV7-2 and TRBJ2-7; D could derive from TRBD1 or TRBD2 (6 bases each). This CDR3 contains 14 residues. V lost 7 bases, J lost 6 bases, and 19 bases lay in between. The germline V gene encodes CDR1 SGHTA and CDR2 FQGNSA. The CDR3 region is CASTGPGAQGEQYF. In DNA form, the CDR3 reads TGTGCCAGCACCGGACCGGGGGCGCAAGGCGAGCAGTACTTC.

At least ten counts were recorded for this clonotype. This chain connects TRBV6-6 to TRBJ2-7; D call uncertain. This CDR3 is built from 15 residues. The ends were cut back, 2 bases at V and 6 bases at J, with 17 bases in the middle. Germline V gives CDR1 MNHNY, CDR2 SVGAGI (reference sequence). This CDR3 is CASSYGSKVRIEQYF. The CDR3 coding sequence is TGTGCCAGCAGTTACGGTTCGAAAGTCCGGATCGAGCAGTACTTC.

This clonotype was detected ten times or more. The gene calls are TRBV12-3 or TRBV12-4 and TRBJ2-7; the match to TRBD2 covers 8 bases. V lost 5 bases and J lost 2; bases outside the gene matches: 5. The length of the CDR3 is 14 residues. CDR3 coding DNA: TGTGCCAGCAGTCTTAGCGGGGCACCCTACGAGCAGTACTTC. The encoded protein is CASSLSGAPYEQYF.

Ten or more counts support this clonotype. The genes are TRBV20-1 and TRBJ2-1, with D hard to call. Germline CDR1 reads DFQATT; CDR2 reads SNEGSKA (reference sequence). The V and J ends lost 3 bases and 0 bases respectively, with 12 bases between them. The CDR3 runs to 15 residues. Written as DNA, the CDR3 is TGCAGTGCTAGTCCCGTATCGAGCTCCTACAATGAGCAGTTCTTC. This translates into CSASPVSSSYNEQFF.

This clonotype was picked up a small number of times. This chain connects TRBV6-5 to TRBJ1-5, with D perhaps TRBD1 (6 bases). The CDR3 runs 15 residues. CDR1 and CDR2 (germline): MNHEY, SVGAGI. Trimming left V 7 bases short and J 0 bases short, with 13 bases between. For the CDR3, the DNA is TGTGCCAGCAAATCGGGGGGCATTAGCAATCAGCCCCAGCATTTT. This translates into CASKSGGISNQPQHF.

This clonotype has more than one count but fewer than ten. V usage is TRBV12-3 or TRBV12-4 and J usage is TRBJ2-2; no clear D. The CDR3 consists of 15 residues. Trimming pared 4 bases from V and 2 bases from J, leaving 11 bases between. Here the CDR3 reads CASSWVPTNTGELFF. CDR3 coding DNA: TGTGCCAGCAGTTGGGTCCCTACCAACACCGGGGAGCTGTTTTTT.

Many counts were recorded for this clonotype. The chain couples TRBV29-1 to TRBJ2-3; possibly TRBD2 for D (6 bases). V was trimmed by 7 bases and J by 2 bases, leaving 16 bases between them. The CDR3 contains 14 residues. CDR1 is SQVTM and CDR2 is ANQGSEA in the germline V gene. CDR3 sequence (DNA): TGCAGCGGCCGGAGGGAAGGGCTCACAGATACGCAGTATTTT. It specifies CSGRREGLTDTQYF.